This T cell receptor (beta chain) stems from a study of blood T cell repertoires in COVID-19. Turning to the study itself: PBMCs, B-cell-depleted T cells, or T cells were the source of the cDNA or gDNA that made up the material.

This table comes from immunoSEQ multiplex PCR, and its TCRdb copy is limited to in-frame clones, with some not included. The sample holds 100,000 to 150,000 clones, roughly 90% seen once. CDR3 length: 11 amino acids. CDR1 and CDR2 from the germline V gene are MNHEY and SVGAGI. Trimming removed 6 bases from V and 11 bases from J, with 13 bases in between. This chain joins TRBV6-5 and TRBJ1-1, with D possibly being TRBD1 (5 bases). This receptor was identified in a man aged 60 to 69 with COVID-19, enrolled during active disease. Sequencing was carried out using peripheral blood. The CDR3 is CASREEGLAFF. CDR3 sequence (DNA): TGTGCCAGCAGGGAGGAGGGACTGGCTTTCTTT.